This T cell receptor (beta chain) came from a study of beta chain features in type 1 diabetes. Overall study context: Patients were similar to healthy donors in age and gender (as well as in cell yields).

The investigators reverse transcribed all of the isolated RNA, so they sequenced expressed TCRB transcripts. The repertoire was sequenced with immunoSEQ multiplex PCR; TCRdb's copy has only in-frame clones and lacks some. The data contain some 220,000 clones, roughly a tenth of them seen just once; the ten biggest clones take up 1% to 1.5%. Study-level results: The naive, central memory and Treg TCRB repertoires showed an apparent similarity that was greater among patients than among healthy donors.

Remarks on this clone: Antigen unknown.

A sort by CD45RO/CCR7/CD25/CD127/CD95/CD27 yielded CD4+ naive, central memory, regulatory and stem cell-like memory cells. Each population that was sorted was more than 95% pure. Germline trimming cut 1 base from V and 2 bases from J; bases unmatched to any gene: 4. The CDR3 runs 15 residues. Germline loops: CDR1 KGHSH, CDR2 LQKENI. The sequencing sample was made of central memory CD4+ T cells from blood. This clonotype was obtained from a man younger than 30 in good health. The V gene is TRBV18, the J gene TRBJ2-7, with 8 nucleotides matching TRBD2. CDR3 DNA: TGTGCCAGCTCACCACAGGCGGGAGGCACCTACGAGCAGTACTTC. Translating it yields CASSPQAGGTYEQYF.